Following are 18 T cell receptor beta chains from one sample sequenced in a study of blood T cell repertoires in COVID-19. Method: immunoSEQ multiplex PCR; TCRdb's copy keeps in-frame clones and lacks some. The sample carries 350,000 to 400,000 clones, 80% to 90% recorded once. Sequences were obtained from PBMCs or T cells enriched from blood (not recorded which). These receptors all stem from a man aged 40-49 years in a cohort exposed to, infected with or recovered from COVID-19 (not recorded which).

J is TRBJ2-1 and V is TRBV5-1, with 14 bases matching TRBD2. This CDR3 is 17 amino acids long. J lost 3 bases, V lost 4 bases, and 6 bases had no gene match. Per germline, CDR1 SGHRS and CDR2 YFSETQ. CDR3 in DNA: TGCGCCAGCAGCACCGGGACTAGCGGGAGTTTCTACAATGAGCAGTTCTTC. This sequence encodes CASSTGTSGSFYNEQFF.

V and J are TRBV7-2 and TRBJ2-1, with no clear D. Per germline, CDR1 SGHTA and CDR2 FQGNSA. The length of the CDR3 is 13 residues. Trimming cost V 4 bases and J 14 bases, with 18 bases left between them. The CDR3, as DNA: TGTGCCAGCAGCTACGACTTATCCTTCCCGGAGTTCTTC. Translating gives CASSYDLSFPEFF.

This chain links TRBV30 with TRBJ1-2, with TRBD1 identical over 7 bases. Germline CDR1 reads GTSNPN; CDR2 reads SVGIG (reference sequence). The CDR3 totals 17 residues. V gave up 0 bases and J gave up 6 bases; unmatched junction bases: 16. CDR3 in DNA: TGTGCCTGGAGTGTACTCGGATTGGAGGGGGCTGTGGATGGCTACACCTTC. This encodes CAWSVLGLEGAVDGYTF.

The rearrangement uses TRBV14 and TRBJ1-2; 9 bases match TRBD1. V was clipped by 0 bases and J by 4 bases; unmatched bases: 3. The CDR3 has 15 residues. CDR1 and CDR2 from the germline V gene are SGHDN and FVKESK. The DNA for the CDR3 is TGTGCCAGCAGCCAAGATCGGACAGGGGTCTATGGCTACACCTTC. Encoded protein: CASSQDRTGVYGYTF. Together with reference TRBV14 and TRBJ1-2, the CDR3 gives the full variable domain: EAGVTQFPSHSVIEKGQTVTLRCDPISGHDNLYWYRRVMGKEIKFLLHFVKESKQDESGMPNNRFLAERTGGTYSTLKVQPAELEDSGVYFCASSQDRTGVYGYTFGSGTRLTVV.

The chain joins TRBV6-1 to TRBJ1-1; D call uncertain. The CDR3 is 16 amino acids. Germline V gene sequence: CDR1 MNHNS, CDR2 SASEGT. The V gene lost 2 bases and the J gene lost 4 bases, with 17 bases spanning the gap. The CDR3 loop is CASSEKSGRSVTEAFF. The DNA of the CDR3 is TGTGCCAGCAGTGAAAAGTCTGGCAGGTCGGTCACTGAAGCTTTCTTT.

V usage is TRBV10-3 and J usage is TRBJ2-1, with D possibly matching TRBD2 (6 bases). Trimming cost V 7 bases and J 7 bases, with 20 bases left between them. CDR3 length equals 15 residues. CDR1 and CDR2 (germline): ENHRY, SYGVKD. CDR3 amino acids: CAITARSGGENEQFF. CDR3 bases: TGTGCCATCACCGCTCGGTCCGGGGGTGAGAATGAGCAGTTCTTC.

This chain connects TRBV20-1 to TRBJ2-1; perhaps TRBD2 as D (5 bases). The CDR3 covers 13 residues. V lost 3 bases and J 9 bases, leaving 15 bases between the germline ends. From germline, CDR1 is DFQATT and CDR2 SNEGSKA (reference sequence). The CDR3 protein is CSASHPVRGEQFF. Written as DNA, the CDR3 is TGCAGTGCTAGTCACCCCGTACGGGGTGAGCAGTTCTTC.

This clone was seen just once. The CDR3 bases are TGTGCCAGCAGCTTAGGGGAGTGGAGCACTGAAGCTTTCTTT. It translates to CASSLGEWSTEAFF. The chain joins TRBV7-9 to TRBJ1-1; D not certain. The CDR3 length is 14 residues. The germline CDR1 and CDR2 sequences are SEHNR and FQNEAQ (reference sequence). Deletions cut 1 base from V and 4 bases from J, with 10 bases between.

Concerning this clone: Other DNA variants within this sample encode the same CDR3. The CDR3 coding sequence is TGCAGCGTTTCTAGCGGGAGGAATGAGCAGTTCTTC. It specifies CSVSSGRNEQFF. This chain connects TRBV29-1 to TRBJ2-1; 11 bases map to TRBD2. The germline V gene has CDR1 SQVTM and CDR2 ANQGSEA. The CDR3 totals 12 residues. V lost 5 bases to trimming and J lost 7 bases; unmatched junction nucleotides: 1.

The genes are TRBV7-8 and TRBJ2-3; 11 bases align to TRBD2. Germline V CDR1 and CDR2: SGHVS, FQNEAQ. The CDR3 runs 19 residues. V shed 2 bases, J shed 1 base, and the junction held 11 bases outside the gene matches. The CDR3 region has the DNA TGTGCCAGCAGCTTATATCCCGGACTAGCGGGTCTTGGCACAGATACGCAGTATTTT. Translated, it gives CASSLYPGLAGLGTDTQYF. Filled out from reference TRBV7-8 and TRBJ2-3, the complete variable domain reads GAGVSQSPRYKVAKRGQDVALRCDPISGHVSLFWYQQALGQGPEFLTYFQNEAQLDKSGLPSDRFFAERPEGSVSTLKIQRTQQEDSAVYLCASSLYPGLAGLGTDTQYFGPGTRLTVL.

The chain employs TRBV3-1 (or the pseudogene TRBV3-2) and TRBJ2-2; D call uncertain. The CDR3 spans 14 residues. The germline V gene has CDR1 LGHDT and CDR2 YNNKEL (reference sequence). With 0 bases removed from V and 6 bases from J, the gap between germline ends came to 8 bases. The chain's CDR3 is CASSQDSLAGELFF. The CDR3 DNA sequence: TGTGCCAGCAGCCAAGATAGCCTAGCCGGGGAGCTGTTTTTT.

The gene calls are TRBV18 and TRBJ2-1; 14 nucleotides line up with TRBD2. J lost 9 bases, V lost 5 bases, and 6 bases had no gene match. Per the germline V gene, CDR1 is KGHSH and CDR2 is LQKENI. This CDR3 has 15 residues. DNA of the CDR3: TGTGCCAGCTCAACGGGACTAGCGGGAGTTTTTGAGCAGTTCTTC. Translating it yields CASSTGLAGVFEQFF.

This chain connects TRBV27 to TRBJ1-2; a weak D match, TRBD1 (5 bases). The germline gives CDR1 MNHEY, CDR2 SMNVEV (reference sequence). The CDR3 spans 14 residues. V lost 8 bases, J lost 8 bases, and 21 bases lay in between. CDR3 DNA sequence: TGTGCCAGCGCCTCCCTGGCAGGGTCTGGCGGCTACACCTTC. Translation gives CASASLAGSGGYTF.

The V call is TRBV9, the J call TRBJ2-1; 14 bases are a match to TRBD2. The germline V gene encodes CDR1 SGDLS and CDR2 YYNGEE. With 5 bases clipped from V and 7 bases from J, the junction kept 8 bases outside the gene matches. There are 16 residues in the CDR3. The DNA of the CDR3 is TGTGCCAGCAGTTTCACGGGACTAGCGGGAGTAAATGAGCAGTTCTTC. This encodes CASSFTGLAGVNEQFF.

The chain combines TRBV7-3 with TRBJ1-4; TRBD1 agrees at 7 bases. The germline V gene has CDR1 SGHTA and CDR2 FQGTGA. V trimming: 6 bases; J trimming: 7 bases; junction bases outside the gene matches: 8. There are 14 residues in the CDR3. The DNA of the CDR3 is TGTGCCAGCAGGGCAACAGGGGCGGCTGAAAAACTGTTTTTT. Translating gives CASRATGAAEKLFF. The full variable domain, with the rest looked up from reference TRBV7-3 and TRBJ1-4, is GAGVSQTPSNKVTEKGKYVELRCDPISGHTALYWYRQSLGQGPEFLIYFQGTGAADDSGLPNDRFFAVRPEGSVSTLKIQRTERGDSAVYLCASRATGAAEKLFFGSGTQLSVL.

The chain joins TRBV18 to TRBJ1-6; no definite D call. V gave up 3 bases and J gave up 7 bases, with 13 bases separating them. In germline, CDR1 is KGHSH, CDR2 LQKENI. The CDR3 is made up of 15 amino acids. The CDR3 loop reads CASSPNGYGNSPLHF. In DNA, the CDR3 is TGTGCCAGCTCACCCAACGGGTACGGGAATTCACCCCTCCACTTT.

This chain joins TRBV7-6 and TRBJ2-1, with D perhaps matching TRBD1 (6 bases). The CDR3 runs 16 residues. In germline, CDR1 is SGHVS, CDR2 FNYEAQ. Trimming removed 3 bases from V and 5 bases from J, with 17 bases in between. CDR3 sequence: CASSFTRGSDDNEQFF. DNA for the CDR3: TGTGCCAGCAGCTTTACCAGGGGTTCCGATGACAATGAGCAGTTCTTC.

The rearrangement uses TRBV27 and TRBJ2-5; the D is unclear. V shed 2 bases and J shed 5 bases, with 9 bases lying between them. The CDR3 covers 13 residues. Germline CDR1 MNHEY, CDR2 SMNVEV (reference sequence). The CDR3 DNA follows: TGTGCCAGCAGTTTACGCAGGTTGGAGACCCAGTACTTC. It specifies CASSLRRLETQYF.